This T cell receptor (beta chain) was recovered during a study of OX40 agonist ivuxolimab in advanced cancers. Study background: The patients got ivuxolimab, which is an agonistic anti-OX40 (CD134) antibody. Dose-escalation patients suffered from hepatocellular carcinoma, melanoma, renal cell or head and neck cancer.

Baseline, cycle 4 day 1, and cycle 7 day 1 were the blood sampling points. Method: immunoSEQ multiplex PCR; TCRdb's copy keeps in-frame clones and lacks some. The table records around 100,000 clones, 90% of them present only once. This clone was seen only once. What it binds is unknown. This CDR3 comprises 15 residues. The germline V gene encodes CDR1 SGHRS and CDR2 YFSETQ. The V segment lost 6 bases and the J segment 7 bases; nucleotides outside the gene matches: 10. Study-level results: CD4+ T cells averaged fewer expanded clones than CD8+ T cells.

The sequence derives from an adult with an advanced solid tumor such as melanoma, head and neck, liver or kidney cancer. The chain recombines TRBV5-1 with TRBJ2-1, with 10 bases identical to TRBD2. The material was CD4+ or CD8+ T cells sorted from blood, obtained in a trial of the OX40 agonist ivuxolimab. The DNA for the CDR3 is TGCGCCAGCACAATTCTAGCGGGAGCGTCGAATGAGCAGTTCTTC. Translating it yields CASTILAGASNEQFF.